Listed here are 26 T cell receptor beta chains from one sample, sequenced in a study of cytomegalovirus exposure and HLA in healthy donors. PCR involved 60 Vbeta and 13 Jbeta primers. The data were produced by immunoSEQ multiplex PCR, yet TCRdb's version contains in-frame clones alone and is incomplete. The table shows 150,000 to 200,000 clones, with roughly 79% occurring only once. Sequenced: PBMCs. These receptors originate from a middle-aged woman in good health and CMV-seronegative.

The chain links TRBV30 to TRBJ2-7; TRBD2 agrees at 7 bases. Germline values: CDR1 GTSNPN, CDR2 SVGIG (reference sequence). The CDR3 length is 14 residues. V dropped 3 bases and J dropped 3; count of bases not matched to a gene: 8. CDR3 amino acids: CAWSLGTNNYEQYF. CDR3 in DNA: TGTGCCTGGAGCCTCGGGACTAATAACTACGAGCAGTACTTC.

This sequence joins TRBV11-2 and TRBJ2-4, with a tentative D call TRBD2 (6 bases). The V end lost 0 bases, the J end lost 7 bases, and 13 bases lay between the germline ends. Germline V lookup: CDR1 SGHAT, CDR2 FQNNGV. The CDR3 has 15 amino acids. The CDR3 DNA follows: TGTGCCAGCAGCTTAGATGGGAATGGGAGGAACATTCAGTACTTC. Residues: CASSLDGNGRNIQYF.

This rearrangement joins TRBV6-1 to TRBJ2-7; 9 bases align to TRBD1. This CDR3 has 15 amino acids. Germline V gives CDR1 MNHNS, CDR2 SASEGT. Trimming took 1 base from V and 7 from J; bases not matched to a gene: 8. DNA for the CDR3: TGTGCCAGCAGTGAAGAAGACAGGGGGTGGAGGGAGCAGTACTTC. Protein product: CASSEEDRGWREQYF.

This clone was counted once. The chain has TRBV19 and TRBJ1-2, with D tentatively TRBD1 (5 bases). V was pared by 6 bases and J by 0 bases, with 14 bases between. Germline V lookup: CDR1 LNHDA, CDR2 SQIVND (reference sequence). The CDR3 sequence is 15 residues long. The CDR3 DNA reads TGTGCCAGTAGAGTCGGGGGGAAGGCTAACTATGGCTACACCTTC. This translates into CASRVGGKANYGYTF.

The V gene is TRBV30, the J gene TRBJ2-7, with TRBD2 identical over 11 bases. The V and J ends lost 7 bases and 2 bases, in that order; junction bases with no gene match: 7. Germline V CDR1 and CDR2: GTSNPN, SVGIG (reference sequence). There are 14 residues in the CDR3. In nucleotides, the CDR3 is TGTGCCTCAACCTCGACTAGCGGGGCCTACGAGCAGTACTTC. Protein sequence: CASTSTSGAYEQYF.

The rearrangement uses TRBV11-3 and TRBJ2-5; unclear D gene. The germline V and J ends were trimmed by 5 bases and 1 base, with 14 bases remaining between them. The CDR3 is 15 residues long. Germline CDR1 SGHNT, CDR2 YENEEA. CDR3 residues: CASSQPWQAQETQYF. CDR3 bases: TGTGCCAGCAGCCAACCCTGGCAGGCCCAAGAGACCCAGTACTTC.

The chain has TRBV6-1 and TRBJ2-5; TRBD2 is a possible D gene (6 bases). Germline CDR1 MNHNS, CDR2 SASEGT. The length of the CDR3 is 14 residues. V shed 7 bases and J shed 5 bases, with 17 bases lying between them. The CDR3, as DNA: TGTGCCAGCATGTTTGGAGGGGCCAGGGAGACCCAGTACTTC. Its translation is CASMFGGARETQYF.

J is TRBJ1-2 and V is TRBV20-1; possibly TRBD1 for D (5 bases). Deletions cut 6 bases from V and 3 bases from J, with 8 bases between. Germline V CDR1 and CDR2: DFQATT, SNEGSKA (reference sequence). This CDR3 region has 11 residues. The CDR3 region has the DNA TGCAGTGCCGGGGGAGACTATGGCTACACCTTC. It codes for CSAGGDYGYTF.

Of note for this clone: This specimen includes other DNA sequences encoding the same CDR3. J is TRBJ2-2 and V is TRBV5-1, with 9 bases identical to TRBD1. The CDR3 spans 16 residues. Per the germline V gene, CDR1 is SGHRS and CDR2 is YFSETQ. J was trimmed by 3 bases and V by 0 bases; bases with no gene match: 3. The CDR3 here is CASSLGDREDTGELFF. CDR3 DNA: TGCGCCAGCAGCTTGGGGGACAGGGAGGACACCGGGGAGCTGTTTTTT.

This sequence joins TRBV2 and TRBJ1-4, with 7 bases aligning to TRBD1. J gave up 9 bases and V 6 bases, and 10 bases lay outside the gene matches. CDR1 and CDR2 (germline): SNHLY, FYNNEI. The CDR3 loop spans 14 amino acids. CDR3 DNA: TGTGCCAGCAGAGCTGGACAGGCGGCCCAAAAACTGTTTTTT. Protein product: CASRAGQAAQKLFF. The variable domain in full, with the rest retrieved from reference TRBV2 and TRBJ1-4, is EPEVTQTPSHQVTQMGQEVILRCVPISNHLYFYWYRQILGQKVEFLVSFYNNEISEKSEIFDDQFSVERPDGSNFTLKIRSTKLEDSAMYFCASRAGQAAQKLFFGSGTQLSVL.

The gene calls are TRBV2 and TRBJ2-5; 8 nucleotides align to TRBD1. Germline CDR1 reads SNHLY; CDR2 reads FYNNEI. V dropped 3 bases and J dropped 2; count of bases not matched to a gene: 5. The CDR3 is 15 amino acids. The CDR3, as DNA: TGTGCCAGCAGTGAGTACGGACAGGGTCAAGAGACCCAGTACTTC. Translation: CASSEYGQGQETQYF.

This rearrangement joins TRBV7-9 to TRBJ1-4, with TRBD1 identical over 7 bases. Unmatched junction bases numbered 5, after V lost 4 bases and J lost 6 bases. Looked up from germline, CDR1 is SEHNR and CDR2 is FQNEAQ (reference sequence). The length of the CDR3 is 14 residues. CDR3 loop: CASSSGTDHEKLFF. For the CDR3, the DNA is TGTGCCAGCAGCTCAGGGACAGATCATGAAAAACTGTTTTTT.

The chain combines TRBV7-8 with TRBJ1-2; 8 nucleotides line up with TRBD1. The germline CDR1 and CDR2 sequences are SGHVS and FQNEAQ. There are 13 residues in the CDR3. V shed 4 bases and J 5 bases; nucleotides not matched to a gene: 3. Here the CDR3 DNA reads TGTGCCAGCAGCTCGGGACAGGAATATGGCTACACCTTC. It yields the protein CASSSGQEYGYTF.

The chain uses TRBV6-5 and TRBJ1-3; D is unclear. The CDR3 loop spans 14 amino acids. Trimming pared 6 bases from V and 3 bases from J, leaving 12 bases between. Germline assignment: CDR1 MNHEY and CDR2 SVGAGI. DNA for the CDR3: TGTGCCAGCAGCCGCGGGGAAGTTGGAAACACCATATATTTT. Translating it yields CASSRGEVGNTIYF.

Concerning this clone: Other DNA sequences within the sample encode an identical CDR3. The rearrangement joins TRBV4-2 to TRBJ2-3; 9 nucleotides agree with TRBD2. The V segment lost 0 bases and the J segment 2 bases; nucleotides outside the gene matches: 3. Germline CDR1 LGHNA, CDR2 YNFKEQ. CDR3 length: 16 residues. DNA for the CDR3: TGTGCCAGCAGCCAAGAAACTAGCGGGTACACAGATACGCAGTATTTT. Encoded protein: CASSQETSGYTDTQYF.

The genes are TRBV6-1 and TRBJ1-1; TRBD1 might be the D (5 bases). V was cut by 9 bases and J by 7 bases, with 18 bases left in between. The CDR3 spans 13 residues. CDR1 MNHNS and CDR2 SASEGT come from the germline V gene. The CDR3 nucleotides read TGTGCCAGTCAGGGAGGTGAGACCGGTGAAGCTTTCTTT. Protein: CASQGGETGEAFF.

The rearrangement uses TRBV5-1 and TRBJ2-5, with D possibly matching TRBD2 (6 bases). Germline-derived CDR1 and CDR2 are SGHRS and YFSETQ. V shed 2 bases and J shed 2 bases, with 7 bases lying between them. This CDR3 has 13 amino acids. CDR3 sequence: CASSFGGQETQYF. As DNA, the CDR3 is TGCGCCAGCAGCTTCGGAGGGCAAGAGACCCAGTACTTC.

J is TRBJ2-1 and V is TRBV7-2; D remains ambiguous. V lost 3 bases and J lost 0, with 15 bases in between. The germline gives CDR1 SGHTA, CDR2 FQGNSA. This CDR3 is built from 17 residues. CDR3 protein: CASSFSGTESSYNEQFF. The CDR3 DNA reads TGTGCCAGCAGCTTCAGTGGAACGGAGAGCTCCTACAATGAGCAGTTCTTC. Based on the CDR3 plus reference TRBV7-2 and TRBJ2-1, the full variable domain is GAGVSQSPSNKVTEKGKDVELRCDPISGHTALYWYRQSLGQGLEFLIYFQGNSAPDKSGLPSDRFSAERTGGSVSTLTIQRTQQEDSAVYLCASSFSGTESSYNEQFFGPGTRLTVL.

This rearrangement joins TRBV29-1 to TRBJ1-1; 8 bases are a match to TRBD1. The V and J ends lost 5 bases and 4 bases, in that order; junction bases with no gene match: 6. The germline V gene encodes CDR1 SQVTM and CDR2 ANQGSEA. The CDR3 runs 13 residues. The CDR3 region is CSVNRGGGTEAFF. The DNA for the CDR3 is TGCAGCGTTAACAGGGGGGGCGGCACTGAAGCTTTCTTT.

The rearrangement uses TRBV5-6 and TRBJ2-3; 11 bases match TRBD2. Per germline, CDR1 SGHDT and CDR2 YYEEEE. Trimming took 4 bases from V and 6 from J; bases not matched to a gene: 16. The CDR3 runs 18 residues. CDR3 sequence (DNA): TGTGCCAGCAGCCCCGGACTAGCGGGCCTGATCGCGGGCGATACGCAGTATTTT. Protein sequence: CASSPGLAGLIAGDTQYF. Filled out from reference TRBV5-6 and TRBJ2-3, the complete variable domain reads DAGVTQSPTHLIKTRGQQVTLRCSPKSGHDTVSWYQQALGQGPQFIFQYYEEEERQRGNFPDRFSGHQFPNYSSELNVNALLLGDSALYLCASSPGLAGLIAGDTQYFGPGTRLTVL.

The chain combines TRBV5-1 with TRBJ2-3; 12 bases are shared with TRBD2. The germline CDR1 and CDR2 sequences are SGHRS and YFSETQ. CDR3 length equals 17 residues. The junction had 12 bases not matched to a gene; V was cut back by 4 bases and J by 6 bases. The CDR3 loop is CASSLYRLAGDTDTQYF. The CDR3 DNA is TGCGCCAGCAGCCTATATCGACTAGCGGGAGATACCGATACGCAGTATTTT.

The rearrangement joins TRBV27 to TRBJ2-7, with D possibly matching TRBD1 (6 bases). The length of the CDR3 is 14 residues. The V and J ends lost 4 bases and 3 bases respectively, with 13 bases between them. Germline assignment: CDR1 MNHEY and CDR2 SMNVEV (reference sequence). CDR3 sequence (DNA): TGTGCCAGCAGTTCCCACCAGGGGCTCTACGAGCAGTACTTC. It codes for CASSSHQGLYEQYF.

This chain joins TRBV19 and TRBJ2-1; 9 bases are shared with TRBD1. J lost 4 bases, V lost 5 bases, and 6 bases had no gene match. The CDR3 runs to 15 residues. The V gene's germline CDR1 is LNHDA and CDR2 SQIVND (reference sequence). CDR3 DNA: TGTGCCAGTAGTCCCCGGACAGGGGTATACAATGAGCAGTTCTTC. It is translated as CASSPRTGVYNEQFF.

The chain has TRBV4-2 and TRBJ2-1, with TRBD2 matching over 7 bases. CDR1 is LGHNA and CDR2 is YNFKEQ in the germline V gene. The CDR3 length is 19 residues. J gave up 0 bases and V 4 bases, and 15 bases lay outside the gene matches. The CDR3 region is CASSLQASGDLPSYNEQFF. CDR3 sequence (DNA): TGTGCCAGCAGCCTCCAAGCAAGCGGGGATCTACCCTCCTACAATGAGCAGTTCTTC.

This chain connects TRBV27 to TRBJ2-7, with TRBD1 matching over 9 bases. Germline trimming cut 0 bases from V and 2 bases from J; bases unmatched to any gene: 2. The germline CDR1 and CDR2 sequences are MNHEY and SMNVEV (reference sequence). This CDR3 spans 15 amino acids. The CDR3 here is CASSLSTGGTYEQYF. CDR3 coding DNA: TGTGCCAGCAGTTTATCGACAGGGGGGACCTACGAGCAGTACTTC.

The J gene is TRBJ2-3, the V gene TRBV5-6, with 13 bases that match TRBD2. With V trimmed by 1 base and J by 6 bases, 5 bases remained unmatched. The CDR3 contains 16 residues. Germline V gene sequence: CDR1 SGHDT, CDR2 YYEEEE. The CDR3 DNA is TGTGCCAGCAGCTTGCGACTAGCGGGAGGTGGGGATACGCAGTATTTT. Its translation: CASSLRLAGGGDTQYF.